This T cell receptor beta chain was captured by sequencing in a study of human T cells and chemical hapten exposure. Germline lookup yields CDR1 MGHRA and CDR2 YSYEKL. V was shortened by 1 base and J by 1 base, with 14 bases between the two germline ends. The length of the CDR3 is 16 residues. This clonotype was found a few times. TCRdb ran MiXCR on the RACE reads and lists one entry per CDR3 protein. Among some 360,000 distinct CDR3 sequences, less than 6.5% were seen once, and the ten largest hold 2.5% to 3%. Time point described: pre-sensitization, week 0. The sample's treatment: therapeutic diphenylcyclopropenone sensitization with weekly scalp DPC.

This TCR derives from a woman aged 45-65 years with alopecia areata. Some clones in this sample may be carry-over from other donors' samples. The chain carries TRBV4-1 and TRBJ2-7; D might be TRBD2 (6 bases). The sequenced sample was whole blood, obtained in connection with sensitization to the hapten diphenylcyclopropenone (DPC). The CDR3 protein is CASSQGPSGTSYEQYF. In DNA, the CDR3 is TGCGCCAGCAGCCAAGGTCCCTCCGGGACTTCCTACGAGCAGTACTTC.